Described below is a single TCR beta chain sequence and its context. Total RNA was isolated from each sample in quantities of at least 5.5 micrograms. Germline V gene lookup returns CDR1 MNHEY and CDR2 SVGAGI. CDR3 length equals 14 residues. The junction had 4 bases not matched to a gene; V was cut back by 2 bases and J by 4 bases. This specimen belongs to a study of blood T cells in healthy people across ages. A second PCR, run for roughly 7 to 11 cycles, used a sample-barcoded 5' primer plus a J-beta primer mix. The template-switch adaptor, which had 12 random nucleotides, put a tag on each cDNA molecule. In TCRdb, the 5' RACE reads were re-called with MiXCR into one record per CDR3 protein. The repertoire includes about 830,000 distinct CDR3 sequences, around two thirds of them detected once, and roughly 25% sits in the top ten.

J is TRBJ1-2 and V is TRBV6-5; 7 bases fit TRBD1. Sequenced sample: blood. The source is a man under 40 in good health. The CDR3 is CASSYRRQGYGYTF. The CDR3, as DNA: TGTGCCAGCAGTTACCGGAGACAGGGCTATGGCTACACCTTC.